The subject of this entry is one T cell receptor (beta chain). The data were obtained in a study of blood T cell repertoires in COVID-19. For the study at large: Samples came from the United States, Italy and Spain, spanning acute and convalescent COVID-19. The cDNA or gDNA used as material had been derived from T cells, B-cell-depleted T cells, or PBMCs.

V lost 5 bases and J lost 5, with 12 bases in between. Germline assignment: CDR1 SEHNR and CDR2 FQNEAQ (reference sequence). This CDR3 spans 13 amino acids. In the authors' methods: Amplification of reference gene primers provided the estimated nucleated cell counts. Assay: immunoSEQ multiplex PCR; the TCRdb copy retains only in-frame clones and omits some. Clonal size and the V and J genes are those of that table, whereas D and trimming came from the DNA. Among roughly 230,000 clones, nearly 85% were seen once, and the ten largest hold roughly 5.5%. The chain employs TRBV7-9 and TRBJ2-5; D may be TRBD1 (6 bases). The sample was peripheral blood. The sequence derives from a human donor in a cohort sampled during active COVID-19. The CDR3 DNA follows: TGTGCCAGCAGCCCACAGGGTCTCGAGACCCAGTACTTC. Its protein is CASSPQGLETQYF.